A single T cell receptor beta chain is shown here with its context. The sample belongs to a study of spatial heterogeneity in lung cancer. TCRdb reprocessed the 5' RACE reads via MiXCR and lists one record per CDR3 protein. The table shows over 90,000 distinct CDR3 sequences, with roughly 9.5% occurring only once. Time point reported: sample taken at primary tumor resection. Whole RNA, which was extracted from tumor, nontumor lung tissue or frozen PBMC, was sequenced without any cell sorting. The origin of this receptor is a male donor with early-stage non-small cell lung cancer. Material: PBMCs, obtained at surgery.

CDR3 bases: TGTGCCAGCAGCCAAGCCTATGGGACGGCATACACCGGGGAGCTGTTTTTT. Translated, it gives CASSQAYGTAYTGELFF. V and J are TRBV3-1 and TRBJ2-2; D may match TRBD1 or TRBD2 (5 bases each). V was cut by 1 base and J by 3 bases, with 15 bases left in between. This CDR3 is 17 amino acids long. Looked up from germline, CDR1 is LGHDT and CDR2 is YNNKEL (reference sequence).